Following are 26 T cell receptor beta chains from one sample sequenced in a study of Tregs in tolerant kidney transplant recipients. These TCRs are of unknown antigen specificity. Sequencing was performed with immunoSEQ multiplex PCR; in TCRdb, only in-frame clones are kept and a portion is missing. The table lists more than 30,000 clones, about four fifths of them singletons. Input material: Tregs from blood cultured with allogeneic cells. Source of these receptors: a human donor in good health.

The CDR3 spells CAIKGDFRADTQYF. In nucleotides, the CDR3 is TGTGCCATCAAGGGGGACTTCAGGGCAGATACGCAGTATTTT. The V and J genes are TRBV10-3 and TRBJ2-3; D tentatively fits TRBD1 or TRBD2 (6 bases each). CDR3 length: 14 amino acids. The V gene's germline CDR1 is ENHRY and CDR2 SYGVKD. With 7 bases removed from V and 4 bases from J, the gap between germline ends came to 15 bases.

DNA of the CDR3: TGCGCCAGCAGCTTGGGGACAGGGGGACTTAATGAAGCTTTCTTT. As protein: CASSLGTGGLNEAFF. The rearrangement links TRBV5-1 to TRBJ1-1, with 10 bases lining up with TRBD1. V was pared by 0 bases and J by 7 bases, with 6 bases of the junction left unmatched. CDR3 length: 15 amino acids. Germline-derived CDR1 and CDR2 are SGHRS and YFSETQ.

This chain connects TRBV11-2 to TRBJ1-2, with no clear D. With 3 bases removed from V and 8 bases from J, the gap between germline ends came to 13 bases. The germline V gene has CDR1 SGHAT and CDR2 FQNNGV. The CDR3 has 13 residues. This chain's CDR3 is CASSLGVKLGYTF. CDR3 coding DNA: TGTGCCAGCAGCTTGGGTGTCAAATTGGGCTACACCTTC.

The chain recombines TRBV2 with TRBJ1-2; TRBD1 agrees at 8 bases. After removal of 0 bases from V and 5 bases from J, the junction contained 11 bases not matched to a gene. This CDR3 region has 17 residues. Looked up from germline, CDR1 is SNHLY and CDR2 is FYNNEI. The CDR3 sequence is CASSEAQGAPTVYGYTF. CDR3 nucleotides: TGTGCCAGCAGTGAAGCGCAGGGGGCCCCGACCGTTTATGGCTACACCTTC.

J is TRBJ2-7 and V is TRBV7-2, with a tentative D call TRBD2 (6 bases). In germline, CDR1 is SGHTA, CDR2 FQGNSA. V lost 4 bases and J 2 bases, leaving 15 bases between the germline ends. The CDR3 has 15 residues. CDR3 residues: CASSSRTAGPYEQYF. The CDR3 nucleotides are TGTGCCAGCAGCTCCCGGACCGCGGGGCCCTACGAGCAGTACTTC. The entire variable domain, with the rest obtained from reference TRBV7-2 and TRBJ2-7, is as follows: GAGVSQSPSNKVTEKGKDVELRCDPISGHTALYWYRQSLGQGLEFLIYFQGNSAPDKSGLPSDRFSAERTGGSVSTLTIQRTQQEDSAVYLCASSSRTAGPYEQYFGPGTRLTVT.

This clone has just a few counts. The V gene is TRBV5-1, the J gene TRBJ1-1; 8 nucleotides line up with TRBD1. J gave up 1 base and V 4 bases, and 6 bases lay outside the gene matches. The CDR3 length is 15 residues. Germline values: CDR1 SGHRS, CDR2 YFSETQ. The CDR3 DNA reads TGCGCCAGCAGCAGACGGACAGGGAGGAACACTGAAGCTTTCTTT. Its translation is CASSRRTGRNTEAFF.

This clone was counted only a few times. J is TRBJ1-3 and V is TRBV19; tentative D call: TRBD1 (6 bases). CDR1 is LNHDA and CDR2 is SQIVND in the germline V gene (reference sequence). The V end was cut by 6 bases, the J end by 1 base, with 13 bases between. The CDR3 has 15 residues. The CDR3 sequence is CASRLDRYSGNTIYF. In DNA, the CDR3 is TGTGCCAGTAGGTTGGACAGATATTCTGGAAACACCATATATTTT.

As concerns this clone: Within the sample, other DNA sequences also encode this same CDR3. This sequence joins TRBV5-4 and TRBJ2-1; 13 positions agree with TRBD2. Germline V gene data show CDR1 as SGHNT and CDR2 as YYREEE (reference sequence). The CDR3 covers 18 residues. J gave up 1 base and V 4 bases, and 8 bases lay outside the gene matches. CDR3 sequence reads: CASSPGLAGRSSYNEQFF. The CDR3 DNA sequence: TGTGCCAGCAGCCCGGGACTAGCGGGGAGGAGTTCCTACAATGAGCAGTTCTTC. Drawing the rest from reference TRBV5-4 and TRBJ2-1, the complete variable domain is ETGVTQSPTHLIKTRGQQVTLRCSSQSGHNTVSWYQQALGQGPQFIFQYYREEENGRGNFPPRFSGLQFPNYSSELNVNALELDDSALYLCASSPGLAGRSSYNEQFFGPGTRLTVL.

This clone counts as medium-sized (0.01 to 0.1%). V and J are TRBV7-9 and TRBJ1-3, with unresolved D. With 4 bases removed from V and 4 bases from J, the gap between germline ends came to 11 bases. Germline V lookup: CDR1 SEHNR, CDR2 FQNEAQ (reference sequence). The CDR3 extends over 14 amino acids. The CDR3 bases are TGTGCCAGCAGCTCCTCCGGAGAGGGAAACACCATATATTTT. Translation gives CASSSSGEGNTIYF.

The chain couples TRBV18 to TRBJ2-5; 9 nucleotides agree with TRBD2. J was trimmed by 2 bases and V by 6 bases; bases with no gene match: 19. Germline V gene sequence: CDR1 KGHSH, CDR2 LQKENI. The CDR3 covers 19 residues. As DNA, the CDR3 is TGTGCCAGCTCCCCCGAAGTTTTAGCGGGGGCGACCCTTCAAGAGACCCAGTACTTC. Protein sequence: CASSPEVLAGATLQETQYF.

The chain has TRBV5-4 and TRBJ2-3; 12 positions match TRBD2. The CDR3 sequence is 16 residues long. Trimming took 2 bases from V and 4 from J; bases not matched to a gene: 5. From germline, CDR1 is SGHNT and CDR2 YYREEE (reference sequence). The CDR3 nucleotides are TGTGCCAGCAGCTTACCTAGCGGGGGGGCGTCAGATACGCAGTATTTT. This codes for CASSLPSGGASDTQYF. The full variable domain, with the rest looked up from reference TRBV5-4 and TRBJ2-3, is ETGVTQSPTHLIKTRGQQVTLRCSSQSGHNTVSWYQQALGQGPQFIFQYYREEENGRGNFPPRFSGLQFPNYSSELNVNALELDDSALYLCASSLPSGGASDTQYFGPGTRLTVL.

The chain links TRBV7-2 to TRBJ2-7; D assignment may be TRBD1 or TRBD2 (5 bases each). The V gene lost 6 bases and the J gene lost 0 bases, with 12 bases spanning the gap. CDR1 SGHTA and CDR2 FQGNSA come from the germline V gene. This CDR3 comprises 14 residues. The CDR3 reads CASRAQGPSYEQYF. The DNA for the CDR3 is TGTGCCAGCAGGGCTCAGGGACCCTCCTACGAGCAGTACTTC.

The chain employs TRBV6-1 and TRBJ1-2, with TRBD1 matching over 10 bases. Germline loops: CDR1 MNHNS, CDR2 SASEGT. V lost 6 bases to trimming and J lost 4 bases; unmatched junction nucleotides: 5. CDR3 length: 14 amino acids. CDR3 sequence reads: CASSRDRGVYGYTF. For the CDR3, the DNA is TGTGCCAGCAGCCGGGACAGGGGAGTCTATGGCTACACCTTC.

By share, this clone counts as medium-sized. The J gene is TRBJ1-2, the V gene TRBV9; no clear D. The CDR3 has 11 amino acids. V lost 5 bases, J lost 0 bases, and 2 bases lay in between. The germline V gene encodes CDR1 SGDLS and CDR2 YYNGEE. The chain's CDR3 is CASRTNYGYTF. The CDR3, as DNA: TGTGCCAGCAGGACTAACTATGGCTACACCTTC.

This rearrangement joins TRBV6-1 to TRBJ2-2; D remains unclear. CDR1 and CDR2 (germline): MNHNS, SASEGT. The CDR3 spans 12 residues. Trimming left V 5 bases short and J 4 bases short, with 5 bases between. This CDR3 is CASSKTTGELFF. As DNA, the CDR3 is TGTGCCAGCAGTAAAACCACCGGGGAGCTGTTTTTT.

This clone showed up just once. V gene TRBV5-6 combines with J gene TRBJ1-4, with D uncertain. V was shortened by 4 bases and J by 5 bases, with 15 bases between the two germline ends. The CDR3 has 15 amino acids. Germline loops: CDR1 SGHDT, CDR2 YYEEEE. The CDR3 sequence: CASSATGSRNEKLFF. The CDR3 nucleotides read TGTGCCAGCAGCGCGACGGGATCTAGAAATGAAAAACTGTTTTTT.

The CDR3 reads CASSSASRVASEQYF. CDR3 sequence (DNA): TGTGCCAGCAGCTCGGCAAGCAGGGTTGCGAGCGAGCAGTACTTC. The chain employs TRBV5-4 and TRBJ2-7; a weak D match, TRBD1 (5 bases). The germline V gene encodes CDR1 SGHNT and CDR2 YYREEE (reference sequence). CDR3 size: 15 residues. With 3 bases removed from V and 6 bases from J, the gap between germline ends came to 19 bases.

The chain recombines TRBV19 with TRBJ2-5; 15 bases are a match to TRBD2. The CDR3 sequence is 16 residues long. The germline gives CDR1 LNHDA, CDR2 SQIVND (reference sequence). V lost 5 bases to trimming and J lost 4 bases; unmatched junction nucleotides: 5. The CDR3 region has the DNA TGTGCCAGTAGTCCTAGGACTAGCGGGAGGGGAGAGACCCAGTACTTC. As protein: CASSPRTSGRGETQYF.

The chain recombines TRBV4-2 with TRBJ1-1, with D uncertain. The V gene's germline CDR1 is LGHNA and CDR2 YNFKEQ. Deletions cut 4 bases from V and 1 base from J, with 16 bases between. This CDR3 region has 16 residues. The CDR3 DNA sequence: TGTGCCAGCAGCCCGACCACTTGGACGGCGAACACTGAAGCTTTCTTT. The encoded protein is CASSPTTWTANTEAFF.

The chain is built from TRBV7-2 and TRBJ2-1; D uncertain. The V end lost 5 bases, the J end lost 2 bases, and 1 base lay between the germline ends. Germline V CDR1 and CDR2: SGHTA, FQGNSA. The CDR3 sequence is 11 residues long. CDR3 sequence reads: CASSTYNEQFF. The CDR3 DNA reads TGTGCCAGCAGCACCTACAATGAGCAGTTCTTC.

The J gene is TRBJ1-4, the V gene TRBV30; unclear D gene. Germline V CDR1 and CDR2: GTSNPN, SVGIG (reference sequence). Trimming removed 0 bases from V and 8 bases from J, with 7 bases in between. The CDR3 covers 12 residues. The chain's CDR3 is CAWSVQTEKLFF. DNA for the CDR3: TGTGCCTGGAGTGTACAGACCGAAAAACTGTTTTTT.

CDR3 residues: CASSDPSDWGGGNEQFF. For the CDR3, the DNA is TGTGCCAGCAGTGACCCCTCGGACTGGGGGGGAGGGAATGAGCAGTTCTTC. The rearrangement uses TRBV2 and TRBJ2-1, with TRBD2 matching over 7 bases. J was trimmed by 7 bases and V by 3 bases; bases with no gene match: 15. Germline lookup yields CDR1 SNHLY and CDR2 FYNNEI. This CDR3 is 17 amino acids long.

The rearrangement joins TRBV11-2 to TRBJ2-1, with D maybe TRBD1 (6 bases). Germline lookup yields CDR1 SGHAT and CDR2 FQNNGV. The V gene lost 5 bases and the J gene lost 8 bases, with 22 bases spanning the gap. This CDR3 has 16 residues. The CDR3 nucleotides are TGTGCCAGCAGCCACCGGCAGGGGCCGGACCCCCATGAGCAGTTCTTC. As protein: CASSHRQGPDPHEQFF.

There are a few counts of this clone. The CDR3 nucleotides read TGTGCCTCTGAGACACCGAACACTGAAGCTTTCTTT. The encoded protein is CASETPNTEAFF. The V gene is TRBV30, the J gene TRBJ1-1; D remains unclear. V dropped 7 bases and J dropped 1 base, with 10 bases sitting between them. The CDR3 covers 12 residues. Per the germline V gene, CDR1 is GTSNPN and CDR2 is SVGIG (reference sequence).

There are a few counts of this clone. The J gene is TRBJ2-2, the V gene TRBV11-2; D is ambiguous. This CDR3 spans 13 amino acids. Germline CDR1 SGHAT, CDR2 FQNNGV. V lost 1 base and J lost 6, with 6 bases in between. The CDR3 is CASSLADPGELFF. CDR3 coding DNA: TGTGCCAGCAGCTTAGCCGATCCCGGGGAGCTGTTTTTT.

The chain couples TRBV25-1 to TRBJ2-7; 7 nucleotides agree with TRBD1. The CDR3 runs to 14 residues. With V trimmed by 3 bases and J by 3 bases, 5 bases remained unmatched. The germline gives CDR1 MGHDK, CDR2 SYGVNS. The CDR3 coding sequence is TGTGCCAGCAGTGAGGGTGGGACAGACTACGAGCAGTACTTC. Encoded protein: CASSEGGTDYEQYF.